The 12 T cell receptor beta chains reported below all come from one sample, sequenced in a study of spatial heterogeneity in lung cancer. Time point in this sample: sample taken at primary tumor resection. Unsorted whole RNA samples from tumor, nontumor lung or frozen PBMC were sequenced. TCRdb analysed the 5' RACE reads with MiXCR anew, one entry per CDR3 protein. The data contain about 85,000 distinct CDR3 sequences, about a fifth of them singletons. This sample comprised PBMCs, obtained at surgery. The receptors originated from a male donor with early-stage non-small cell lung cancer.

The chain combines TRBV20-1 with TRBJ2-1; D gene uncertain. This CDR3 comprises 12 residues. Trimming took 6 bases from V and 4 from J, leaving 10 bases between them. CDR1 DFQATT and CDR2 SNEGSKA come from the germline V gene (reference sequence). In nucleotides, the CDR3 is TGCAGTGCCCCACCGGCTTACAATGAGCAGTTCTTC. It is translated as CSAPPAYNEQFF.

This clonotype was observed a few times. The V gene is TRBV28, the J gene TRBJ2-5; no definite D call. Trimming shortened V by 3 bases and J by 2 bases, and 13 bases separated the two germline ends. This CDR3 contains 15 residues. Germline values: CDR1 MDHEN, CDR2 SYDVKM. The CDR3 DNA sequence: TGTGCCAGCAGTTTCCGCATCTCCGCGCAAGAGACCCAGTACTTC. As protein: CASSFRISAQETQYF.

Only a few counts were recorded for this clonotype. The chain carries TRBV6-5 and TRBJ2-7; 7 bases are shared with TRBD2. This CDR3 spans 14 amino acids. V lost 8 bases to trimming and J lost 5 bases; unmatched junction nucleotides: 12. Looked up from germline, CDR1 is MNHEY and CDR2 is SVGAGI. The CDR3 is CASRPPGGSHEQYF. The CDR3 DNA reads TGTGCCAGCCGACCCCCTGGCGGGAGCCACGAGCAGTACTTC.

This clonotype has more than one count but fewer than ten. The chain couples TRBV14 to TRBJ2-5; possibly TRBD1 for D (5 bases). This CDR3 has 15 amino acids. Per germline, CDR1 SGHDN and CDR2 FVKESK. V was cut by 0 bases and J by 2 bases, with 10 bases left in between. The CDR3: CASSQDGRDQETQYF. CDR3 coding DNA: TGTGCCAGCAGCCAAGACGGCAGGGATCAAGAGACCCAGTACTTC. Together with reference TRBV14 and TRBJ2-5, the CDR3 gives the full variable domain: EAGVTQFPSHSVIEKGQTVTLRCDPISGHDNLYWYRRVMGKEIKFLLHFVKESKQDESGMPNNRFLAERTGGTYSTLKVQPAELEDSGVYFCASSQDGRDQETQYFGPGTRLLVL.

This rearrangement joins TRBV5-1 to TRBJ1-2, with a weak D call TRBD1 (5 bases). The CDR3 runs to 15 residues. Between the trimmed V and J ends, which lost 5 bases and 7 bases, there was a span of 21 bases. Germline CDR1 reads SGHRS; CDR2 reads YFSETQ. The CDR3 coding sequence is TGCGCCAGCAGTCCGACAGAGGGAGCACCCGGTGGCTACACCTTC. This translates into CASSPTEGAPGGYTF.

The chain couples TRBV9 to TRBJ1-4; a weak D match, TRBD1 (5 bases). Germline V CDR1 and CDR2: SGDLS, YYNGEE. The CDR3 spans 15 residues. V lost 0 bases and J lost 5, with 11 bases in between. The CDR3 loop reads CASSVEGSGNEKLFF. CDR3 bases: TGTGCCAGCAGCGTAGAGGGGTCTGGGAATGAAAAACTGTTTTTT.

V gene TRBV12-3 or TRBV12-4 combines with J gene TRBJ1-3; D ambiguous. This CDR3 contains 12 residues. Trimming left V 6 bases short and J 8 bases short, with 11 bases between. The CDR3 region has the DNA TGTGCCAGCAGCCCAGCCTGGGACACCATATATTTT. Translating gives CASSPAWDTIYF.

This chain connects TRBV7-8 to TRBJ1-5; D perhaps matches TRBD1 (6 bases). Germline lookup yields CDR1 SGHVS and CDR2 FQNEAQ. V dropped 1 base and J dropped 10 bases, with 11 bases sitting between them. The CDR3 is 13 residues long. CDR3 in amino acids: CASSLGGQPPQHF. In DNA, the CDR3 is TGTGCCAGCAGCTTAGGGGGACAACCCCCCCAGCATTTT.

V usage is TRBV5-1 and J usage is TRBJ1-1, with D unresolved. This CDR3 has 13 residues. Trimming removed 0 bases at V and 5 bases at J, with 8 bases between. Germline lookup yields CDR1 SGHRS and CDR2 YFSETQ. Here the CDR3 DNA reads TGCGCCAGCAGCTTGGATACGGGAACTGAAGCTTTCTTT. This translates into CASSLDTGTEAFF.

There are a few counts of this clonotype. The chain recombines TRBV2 with TRBJ2-3, with 9 bases that match TRBD2. J lost 3 bases, V lost 2 bases, and 6 bases had no gene match. There are 16 residues in the CDR3. The V gene's germline CDR1 is SNHLY and CDR2 FYNNEI. CDR3: CASSEYAGGATDTQYF. The CDR3 coding sequence is TGTGCCAGCAGTGAATATGCGGGGGGGGCAACAGATACGCAGTATTTT.

J is TRBJ1-1 and V is TRBV18; 8 nucleotides align to TRBD1. CDR1 KGHSH and CDR2 LQKENI come from the germline V gene. J lost 3 bases, V lost 6 bases, and 6 bases had no gene match. This CDR3 has 14 residues. Here the CDR3 DNA reads TGTGCCAGCTCCTTCGGACAGGGCGACACTGAAGCTTTCTTT. Encoded protein: CASSFGQGDTEAFF.

J is TRBJ2-5 and V is TRBV10-2, with D possibly being TRBD1 or TRBD2 (5 bases each). Germline lookup yields CDR1 WSHSY and CDR2 SAAADI. This CDR3 has 15 amino acids. The V end lost 6 bases, the J end lost 1 base, and 15 bases lay between the germline ends. CDR3 region: CASRGPGTSQETQYF. CDR3 sequence (DNA): TGCGCCAGCAGGGGCCCCGGGACCTCCCAAGAGACCCAGTACTTC.